This T cell receptor beta chain was recorded in a study of blood T cell repertoires in COVID-19. For the study at large: There were acute and convalescent COVID-19 samples, and they came from the United States, Italy and Spain. The analysed material was cDNA or gDNA that came from T cells, B-cell-depleted T cells, or PBMCs.

In the original workflow: Using reference gene primer amplification, nucleated cell counts were estimated. Produced via immunoSEQ multiplex PCR; TCRdb's table is partial and in-frame only. V and J calls plus clone size are reproduced from that table; the DNA served to infer D and trimming. This table holds roughly 420,000 clones, 70% to 90% found once. Looked up from germline, CDR1 is MNHEY and CDR2 is SVGAGI. The CDR3 spans 15 residues. The V and J ends lost 6 bases and 7 bases, in that order; junction bases with no gene match: 7. Those enrolled, adults aged roughly 18 to 90 years, came from roughly 23 US areas.

Sequenced: PBMCs or T cells enriched from blood (not recorded which). The chain has TRBV6-5 and TRBJ1-6, with 9 nucleotides matching TRBD1. This TCR came from a woman in her 30s with acute COVID-19. The chain's CDR3 is CASRQGQGRNSPLHF. Written as DNA, the CDR3 is TGTGCCAGCAGACAGGGACAGGGAAGGAATTCACCCCTCCACTTT.